This TCR beta chain was captured in a study of control samples from healthy donors and cancer patients. Profiling relied on immunoSEQ multiplex PCR, and the TCRdb table lists in-frame clones only, not all of them. The table has over 150,000 clones, roughly 92% seen once. Germline V gene data show CDR1 as MNHEY and CDR2 as SVGEGT. Trimming pared 5 bases from V and 6 bases from J, leaving 14 bases between. The CDR3 contains 14 residues. The receptor comes from a woman under 30 in good health. The chain carries TRBV6-2 or TRBV6-3 and TRBJ1-5; maybe TRBD1 (5 bases). Sequencing was done on a sample of blood. The CDR3 sequence is CASSVSGFGQPQHF. The CDR3 DNA reads TGTGCCAGCAGTGTATCAGGGTTCGGTCAGCCCCAGCATTTT.